A selection of T cell receptor beta chains follows, all from one sample in a study of beta chain features in type 1 diabetes. Clones were read by immunoSEQ multiplex PCR, and TCRdb kept only the in-frame ones, dropping some. The sample holds over 150,000 clones, under 13% seen once. The sequencing input was central memory CD4+ T cells from blood. These receptors all come from a young man with type 1 diabetes. Each CDR3 is given with its conserved first and last residue. A D gene is named only where the DNA matches it firmly. Size is omitted from some rows. Given values are once, few, many or a class for expanded clones.

d_gene	abundance	v_gene	j_gene	CDR3nt	CDR3aa
TRBD2	few	TRBV5-1	TRBJ2-1	TGCGCCAGCAGCGGGACTAGCGGGAGGCGCAATGAGCAGTTCTTC	CASSGTSGRRNEQFF
.	.	TRBV15	TRBJ1-1	TGTGCCACCAGCAGAGGCGGGGGGGCGCACACTGAAGCTTTCTTT	CATSRGGGAHTEAFF
TRBD1	.	TRBV20-1	TRBJ1-1	TGCAGTGCCACACAGGGGGCTGAAGCTTTCTTT	CSATQGAEAFF
TRBD2	.	TRBV9	TRBJ2-5	TGTGCCAGCAGCCCTATGGTAGCGGGACAAGAGACCCAGTACTTC	CASSPMVAGQETQYF
.	.	TRBV18	TRBJ2-7	TGTGCCAGCTCACCAAGACAGGAAACCTACGAGCAGTACTTC	CASSPRQETYEQYF
.	few	TRBV18	TRBJ1-4	TGTGCCAGCTCACCGTCGTCCGGGATCAATGAAAAACTGTTTTTT	CASSPSSGINEKLFF
TRBD1	few	TRBV5-1	TRBJ1-2	TGCGCCAGCAGCTTGCAGGCGGGACAGGGTAGTGGCTACACCTTC	CASSLQAGQGSGYTF
.	.	TRBV5-1	TRBJ2-5	TGCGCCAGCAGCTTGGAGCGGCAAGGGGAGACCCAGTACTTC	CASSLERQGETQYF
.	few	TRBV11-2	TRBJ2-7	TGTGCCAGCAGCTCCCCCTGGACAGATACCTACGAGCAGTACTTC	CASSSPWTDTYEQYF
.	few	TRBV25-1	TRBJ2-7	TGTGCCAGCAGTGAATTTGGCGGGAACTACGAGCAGTACTTC	CASSEFGGNYEQYF
TRBD1	few	TRBV7-3	TRBJ2-5	TGTGCCAGCAGCCCGGGGACAGGGGGAGGGCAGACCCAGTACTTC	CASSPGTGGGQTQYF
.	few	TRBV7-9	TRBJ2-1	TGTGCCAGCAGCTTAATAGAGGGTTACAATGAGCAGTTCTTC	CASSLIEGYNEQFF
TRBD1	.	TRBV29-1	TRBJ1-2	TGCAGCGCTGCCGGGACAGGGCGATATGGCTACACCTTC	CSAAGTGRYGYTF
TRBD1	.	TRBV5-1	TRBJ2-5	TGCGCCAGCAGCCGAAGGACAGGGGGCAAAGAGACCCAGTACTTC	CASSRRTGGKETQYF
.	.	TRBV21-1	TRBJ2-7	TGTGCCAGCAGCAAGGTTTCGGTACGGGACAGCTCCTACGAGCAGTACTTC	CASSKVSVRDSSYEQYF
.	.	TRBV7-7	TRBJ1-2	TGTGCTAGCAGCCCAATAAGCCAGGGAAAGGATGGCTACACCTTC	CASSPISQGKDGYTF
TRBD1	.	TRBV11-1	TRBJ1-2	TGTGCCAGCAGCCGGGACAGGACCACTAACTATGGCTACACCTTC	CASSRDRTTNYGYTF
.	.	TRBV2	TRBJ2-5	TGTGCCAGCCAGACTAACAACATCCAAGAGACCCAGTACTTC	CASQTNNIQETQYF
TRBD2	.	TRBV5-4	TRBJ2-3	TGTGCCAGCAGCTTACCTAGCGGGGGCACAGATACGCAGTATTTT	CASSLPSGGTDTQYF
TRBD1	.	TRBV2	TRBJ1-5	TGTGCCGGGGGGACAGATAGCAATCAGCCCCAGCATTTT	CAGGTDSNQPQHF
TRBD2	.	TRBV11-2	TRBJ2-1	TGTGCCAGCAGCTTGATAGCGGGAGAAAATGAGCAGTTCTTC	CASSLIAGENEQFF
TRBD1	few	TRBV7-9	TRBJ2-7	TGTGCCAGCAGCTTAGGTTCCAGGGGGATCTACTTC	CASSLGSRGIYF
.	.	TRBV7-9	TRBJ2-7	TGTGCCAGCAGCCCGGGGGGCAGCAGCTCCTACGAGCAGTACTTC	CASSPGGSSSYEQYF
.	.	TRBV4-3	TRBJ1-2	TGCGCCAGCAGCCAAGATCCGGGTGGTACCTATGGCTACACCTTC	CASSQDPGGTYGYTF
.	.	TRBV4-1	TRBJ2-1	TGCGCCAGCAGCCGTTTCGGCGGTCTCGACAATGAGCAGTTCTTC	CASSRFGGLDNEQFF
.	.	TRBV7-2	TRBJ1-2	TGTGCCAGCAGCTTAAGACCGGGACAAAATTATGGCTACACCTTC	CASSLRPGQNYGYTF
.	.	TRBV6-5	TRBJ1-1	TGTGCCAGCAGTTCACAGGACACTGAAGCTTTCTTT	CASSSQDTEAFF
.	.	TRBV19	TRBJ1-5	TGTGCCAGTAGTATAGATCGAGATCAGCCCCAGCATTTT	CASSIDRDQPQHF
TRBD1	few	TRBV29-1	TRBJ1-1	TGCAGCGTTGAACAGGGGGCTCTGAACACTGAAGCTTTCTTT	CSVEQGALNTEAFF
.	few	TRBV28	TRBJ1-5	TGTGCCAGCAGGCGGGGGAATCAGCCCCAGCATTTT	CASRRGNQPQHF
.	.	TRBV4-3	TRBJ2-5	TGCGCCAGCAGCCAAGGGGTGGGGCTGGAGACCCAGTACTTC	CASSQGVGLETQYF
TRBD1	few	TRBV2	TRBJ1-2	TGTGCCAGCACAAGGACAGGGATTGGTGGCTACACCTTC	CASTRTGIGGYTF
.	.	TRBV18	TRBJ1-1	TGTGCCAGCTCACCAGAGACTGAAGCTTTCTTT	CASSPETEAFF
.	few	TRBV7-2	TRBJ2-3	TGTGCCAGCAGCTCCCAGACTGGAAATACGCAGTATTTT	CASSSQTGNTQYF
.	.	TRBV2	TRBJ1-5	TGTGCCAGCTTACCCCGGGAAAATCAGCCCCAGCATTTT	CASLPRENQPQHF
.	.	TRBV6-1	TRBJ1-2	TGTGCCAGCAGCCTTACAGGGCCTGGTGGCTACACCTTC	CASSLTGPGGYTF
TRBD1	few	TRBV18	TRBJ2-7	TGTGCCAGCTCACACCGGGACAGGGACAGGTACGAGCAGTACTTC	CASSHRDRDRYEQYF
TRBD1	.	TRBV18	TRBJ1-5	TGTGCCAGCTCACCAGGAAGGACAGGGCCAGCTCAGCCCCAGCATTTT	CASSPGRTGPAQPQHF
TRBD1	.	TRBV28	TRBJ1-2	TGTGCCAGCAGTACCCCAGGGGGGGGCTACACCTTC	CASSTPGGGYTF
TRBD1	few	TRBV27	TRBJ2-5	TGTGCCAGCAGTTTCCCGGGACAGGGTGGGACCCAGTACTTC	CASSFPGQGGTQYF
.	.	TRBV2	TRBJ1-1	TGTGCCAGCAGTTATGTTATCACTGAAGCTTTCTTT	CASSYVITEAFF
.	few	TRBV7-6	TRBJ1-2	TGTGCCAGCAGCGGGGTTACAGGGCATGGCTACACCTTC	CASSGVTGHGYTF
TRBD1	.	TRBV11-1	TRBJ2-7	TGTGCCAGCAGCCAAGGACAGGGGTTCCACGAGCAGTACTTC	CASSQGQGFHEQYF
.	few	TRBV5-4	TRBJ2-7	TGTGCCAGCAGCTTGCGGGTAACAGGGTCTCGTTACGAGCAGTACTTC	CASSLRVTGSRYEQYF
.	.	TRBV7-3	TRBJ2-7	TGTGCCAGCAGCTTATTGGGCAGGCAGGACGAGCAGTACTTC	CASSLLGRQDEQYF
TRBD2	.	TRBV2	TRBJ2-1	TGTGCCAGCAAGGGGCTAGCGGGATCCAATGAGCAGTTCTTC	CASKGLAGSNEQFF
TRBD1	few	TRBV18	TRBJ2-5	TGTGCCAGCTCACGTGGGACAGGCGGAAAAGAGACCCAGTACTTC	CASSRGTGGKETQYF
TRBD1	.	TRBV6-6	TRBJ2-2	TGTGCCAGCAGTTACTCGATCGGCCAGGGGGCCGGGGAGCTGTTTTTT	CASSYSIGQGAGELFF
.	.	TRBV18	TRBJ2-1	TGTGCCAGCTCCGAACAGGGAAACAATGAGCAGTTCTTC	CASSEQGNNEQFF
TRBD1	.	TRBV2	TRBJ1-1	TGTGCCAGCAGTGAAGCTGAAGACAGGGCGAACACTGAAGCTTTCTTT	CASSEAEDRANTEAFF
.	.	TRBV28	TRBJ2-7	TGTGCCAGCAGTTTAGTCGGGAGTGAGGTTTCCGAGCAGTACTTC	CASSLVGSEVSEQYF
TRBD2	.	TRBV18	TRBJ2-7	TGTGCCAGCTCACCACCGGGCGGGAGGATCGAGCAGTACTTC	CASSPPGGRIEQYF
.	few	TRBV29-1	TRBJ1-2	TGCAGCGCCCTCGAGGCTGGTGGCTACACCTTC	CSALEAGGYTF
TRBD2	.	TRBV6-5	TRBJ2-1	TGTGCCAGCAGGGAGGGACGGGGGGTGGATGAGCAGTTCTTC	CASREGRGVDEQFF
.	.	TRBV28	TRBJ1-2	TGTGCCAGCAGTTCCACAGGATTTAACTATGGCTACACCTTC	CASSSTGFNYGYTF